This entry concerns a single TCR beta chain. The target antigen is unknown. The sample is drawn from a study of OX40 agonist ivuxolimab in advanced cancers. Overall study results and limits: The study found that CD8+ T cells averaged more expanded clones than CD4+.

The protocol was immunoSEQ multiplex PCR, while the TCRdb copy is restricted to in-frame clones and leaves out a portion. The sample has roughly 60,000 clones, about four fifths seen once; the top ten hold more than 25%. Trimming took off 7 bases at V and 3 bases at J, with 13 bases between the two ends. CDR1 and CDR2 from the germline V gene are LNHDA and SQIVND (reference sequence). CDR3 length equals 13 residues. This chain links TRBV19 with TRBJ2-7; D may be TRBD1 (6 bases). This receptor was taken from an adult with an advanced solid tumor such as melanoma, head and neck, liver or kidney cancer. The sample was CD4+ or CD8+ T cells sorted from blood, taken in a trial of the OX40 agonist ivuxolimab. The chain's CDR3 is CASKGGAIYEQYF. The CDR3 DNA reads TGTGCCAGTAAAGGGGGAGCGATCTACGAGCAGTACTTC.